Each of the 32 T cell receptor beta chains below was sequenced from the same sample in a study of blood T cell repertoires in COVID-19. Clones were sequenced by immunoSEQ multiplex PCR, and TCRdb holds only the in-frame ones, with some missing. The repertoire holds 200,000 to 250,000 clones, 70% to 90% seen once, with approximately 12% in the top ten. The material sequenced was peripheral blood. These receptors were taken from a woman younger than 35 who had recovered from COVID-19.

The chain employs TRBV5-1 and TRBJ1-4; 7 bases fit TRBD1. Per germline, CDR1 SGHRS and CDR2 YFSETQ. V trimming: 3 bases; J trimming: 3 bases; junction bases outside the gene matches: 2. The CDR3 length is 14 residues. CDR3 sequence: CASSWGQPNEKLFF. CDR3 DNA sequence: TGCGCCAGCAGCTGGGGACAGCCTAATGAAAAACTGTTTTTT.

The rearrangement uses TRBV18 and TRBJ2-3, with 9 bases that match TRBD1. Per germline, CDR1 KGHSH and CDR2 LQKENI. This CDR3 has 15 amino acids. V was pared by 6 bases and J by 3 bases, with 7 bases of the junction left unmatched. CDR3 residues: CASSIGTGSTDTQYF. The CDR3 DNA follows: TGTGCCAGCTCCATCGGGACAGGGTCTACAGATACGCAGTATTTT. Together with reference TRBV18 and TRBJ2-3, the CDR3 gives the full variable domain: NAGVMQNPRHLVRRRGQEARLRCSPMKGHSHVYWYRQLPEEGLKFMVYLQKENIIDESGMPKERFSAEFPKEGPSILRIQQVVRGDSAAYFCASSIGTGSTDTQYFGPGTRLTVL.

This sequence joins TRBV2 and TRBJ2-2; TRBD2 is a possible D gene (6 bases). The CDR3 runs to 13 residues. Trimming took off 5 bases at V and 5 bases at J, with 9 bases between the two ends. The V gene's germline CDR1 is SNHLY and CDR2 FYNNEI. DNA of the CDR3: TGTGCCAGCAGTCCTCGGGGGACCGGGGAGCTGTTTTTT. Translated: CASSPRGTGELFF.

In its sample, this clone was seen once. The chain couples TRBV19 to TRBJ2-1; 9 bases map to TRBD2. V lost 3 bases and J lost 5; bases outside the gene matches: 5. In germline, CDR1 is LNHDA, CDR2 SQIVND (reference sequence). The CDR3 is 15 residues long. The CDR3 protein is CASSIVLAGDNEQFF. The DNA of the CDR3 is TGTGCCAGTAGTATTGTGTTAGCGGGAGACAATGAGCAGTTCTTC. Using reference TRBV19 and TRBJ2-1 for the parts outside the CDR3, the full variable domain is DGGITQSPKYLFRKEGQNVTLSCEQNLNHDAMYWYRQDPGQGLRLIYYSQIVNDFQKGDIAEGYSVSREKKESFPLTVTSAQKNPTAFYLCASSIVLAGDNEQFFGPGTRLTVL.

This clone has just a few counts. This rearrangement joins TRBV7-2 to TRBJ2-5; D is unclear. This CDR3 spans 13 amino acids. Trimming stripped 3 bases from V and 5 bases from J, with 10 bases between. The germline V gene has CDR1 SGHTA and CDR2 FQGNSA. CDR3 protein: CASSFTPRETQYF. In nucleotides, the CDR3 is TGTGCCAGCAGCTTCACCCCCCGGGAGACCCAGTACTTC.

The V call is TRBV19, the J call TRBJ2-5; D uncertain. Per germline, CDR1 LNHDA and CDR2 SQIVND (reference sequence). CDR3 length equals 15 residues. The ends were cut back, 3 bases at V and 2 bases at J, with 13 bases in the middle. This CDR3 is CASSIMKGEQETQYF. In nucleotides, the CDR3 is TGTGCCAGTAGTATCATGAAAGGAGAACAAGAGACCCAGTACTTC.

The rearrangement links TRBV29-1 to TRBJ2-7; TRBD1 is a possible D gene (6 bases). V was shortened by 5 bases and J by 2 bases, with 16 bases between the two germline ends. Germline V gene sequence: CDR1 SQVTM, CDR2 ANQGSEA. The CDR3 runs to 14 residues. CDR3 sequence reads: CSVYFTGLAYEQYF. The CDR3 bases are TGCAGCGTTTACTTTACAGGGCTCGCCTACGAGCAGTACTTC.

Here the CDR3 reads CATSRRGLSTDTQYF. DNA of the CDR3: TGTGCCACTTCGCGGAGGGGGCTTTCCACAGATACGCAGTATTTT. The genes are TRBV27 and TRBJ2-3; weak D call: TRBD1 (7 bases). V dropped 10 bases and J dropped 2 bases, with 19 bases sitting between them. There are 15 residues in the CDR3. Germline V lookup: CDR1 MNHEY, CDR2 SMNVEV (reference sequence).

The V call is TRBV19, the J call TRBJ1-1; 8 bases fit TRBD1. The ends lost 5 bases at V and 0 bases at J; junction bases unmatched: 17. The CDR3 is 19 residues long. Per germline, CDR1 LNHDA and CDR2 SQIVND (reference sequence). CDR3 sequence: CASSARDRTRYHLNTEAFF. The CDR3 nucleotides read TGTGCCAGTAGTGCCCGGGACAGGACCCGCTACCATCTGAACACTGAAGCTTTCTTT.

The genes are TRBV14 and TRBJ2-3; 13 nucleotides line up with TRBD2. The CDR3 covers 17 residues. The J segment lost 7 bases and the V segment lost 4 bases, leaving 11 bases of the junction unmatched. Germline CDR1 is SGHDN and CDR2 is FVKESK. The CDR3 here is CASSLGTSGIPKNTQYF. As DNA, the CDR3 is TGTGCCAGCAGCCTGGGGACTAGCGGGATCCCTAAGAATACGCAGTATTTT.

The chain recombines TRBV6-1 with TRBJ2-7; 7 bases fit TRBD1. The length of the CDR3 is 15 residues. Trimming at V came to 2 bases and at J to 2 bases, leaving 6 bases not matched to a gene. Germline V CDR1 and CDR2: MNHNS, SASEGT. CDR3 coding DNA: TGTGCCAGCAGTGAAAGGGAGACAGGGCCCTACGAGCAGTACTTC. Its translation is CASSERETGPYEQYF.

The rearrangement uses TRBV27 and TRBJ2-2, with D perhaps matching TRBD1 (6 bases). V was clipped by 2 bases and J by 1 base, with 11 bases between them. The CDR3 contains 16 residues. Germline V gives CDR1 MNHEY, CDR2 SMNVEV (reference sequence). The CDR3 bases are TGTGCCAGCAGTTTAGCTGGGGGCCTGAACACCGGGGAGCTGTTTTTT. It specifies CASSLAGGLNTGELFF.

With respect to this clone: This CDR3 is also generated by other DNA sequences in the sample. CDR3 loop: CASSLGQPEAFF. The CDR3 DNA is TGTGCCAGCAGTTTAGGACAGCCTGAAGCTTTCTTT. The V and J genes are TRBV12-3 or TRBV12-4 and TRBJ1-1; D perhaps matches TRBD1 (5 bases). The V gene lost 1 base and the J gene lost 6 bases, with 6 bases spanning the gap. The CDR3 is made up of 12 amino acids.

The chain has TRBV5-1 and TRBJ1-1, with D maybe TRBD1 (6 bases). The CDR3 contains 16 residues. V dropped 0 bases and J dropped 1 base, with 13 bases sitting between them. The germline CDR1 and CDR2 sequences are SGHRS and YFSETQ. CDR3 sequence (DNA): TGCGCCAGCAGCTTGGCAGGGCAGGGGAGGAACACTGAAGCTTTCTTT. Its protein product is CASSLAGQGRNTEAFF.

V is TRBV5-1 and J is TRBJ2-1, with 9 bases that match TRBD2. V shed 4 bases, J shed 8 bases, and the junction held 10 bases outside the gene matches. This CDR3 is 15 amino acids long. CDR1 is SGHRS and CDR2 is YFSETQ in the germline V gene. This chain's CDR3 is CASSPGTSWGHEQFF. CDR3 nucleotide sequence: TGCGCCAGCAGCCCGGGGACTAGCTGGGGGCATGAGCAGTTCTTC.

This clone was found once. V and J are TRBV4-1 and TRBJ2-3; TRBD2 matches 14 bases. The CDR3 runs 16 residues. Looked up from germline, CDR1 is MGHRA and CDR2 is YSYEKL. With V trimmed by 3 bases and J by 3 bases, 2 bases remained unmatched. CDR3 residues: CASSHRTSGGTDTQYF. The CDR3 bases are TGCGCCAGCAGCCACCGGACTAGCGGGGGGACAGATACGCAGTATTTT.

This chain joins TRBV5-6 and TRBJ1-6; weak D call: TRBD1 (6 bases). V lost 0 bases to trimming and J lost 5 bases, with 9 bases between them. This CDR3 comprises 15 residues. The germline V gene encodes CDR1 SGHDT and CDR2 YYEEEE. The CDR3 DNA sequence: TGTGCCAGCAGCTTGGGGACAGCCGATAATTCACCCCTCCACTTT. Its translation is CASSLGTADNSPLHF. The whole variable domain, filled in from reference TRBV5-6 and TRBJ1-6, reads DAGVTQSPTHLIKTRGQQVTLRCSPKSGHDTVSWYQQALGQGPQFIFQYYEEEERQRGNFPDRFSGHQFPNYSSELNVNALLLGDSALYLCASSLGTADNSPLHFGNGTRLTVT.

CDR3 DNA: TGTGCCAGCAGTGATGGGCAGATGAACACTGAAGCTTTCTTT. Its translation is CASSDGQMNTEAFF. The rearrangement uses TRBV6-1 and TRBJ1-1; D is ambiguous. The CDR3 runs 14 residues. V gave up 3 bases and J gave up 0 bases, with 8 bases separating them. The germline V gene has CDR1 MNHNS and CDR2 SASEGT.

V usage is TRBV19 and J usage is TRBJ1-1; 9 bases are shared with TRBD1. This CDR3 region has 15 residues. CDR1 LNHDA and CDR2 SQIVND come from the germline V gene (reference sequence). Trimming cost V 5 bases and J 4 bases; bases outside gene matches: 8. CDR3 sequence: CASSSGDRAITEAFF. In nucleotides, the CDR3 is TGTGCCAGTAGTTCGGGGGACAGGGCTATCACTGAAGCTTTCTTT.

The chain employs TRBV28 and TRBJ1-1; unclear D gene. Germline values: CDR1 MDHEN, CDR2 SYDVKM. Trimming took off 2 bases at V and 8 bases at J, with 9 bases between the two ends. CDR3 length: 12 residues. This CDR3 is CASSLGGREAFF. The CDR3, as DNA: TGTGCCAGCAGTTTAGGTGGCAGGGAAGCTTTCTTT.

This sequence joins TRBV9 and TRBJ2-1; 8 bases line up with TRBD1. CDR3 size: 15 residues. V shed 4 bases, J shed 3 bases, and the junction held 6 bases outside the gene matches. Looked up from germline, CDR1 is SGDLS and CDR2 is YYNGEE. CDR3 in DNA: TGTGCCAGCAGCTCAGGGGGCTTTCGCTACAATGAGCAGTTCTTC. This translates into CASSSGGFRYNEQFF.

J is TRBJ1-1 and V is TRBV5-6; 11 bases are a match to TRBD1. This CDR3 comprises 15 residues. Losses at the gene ends were 0 bases for V and 4 bases for J; bases not matched to a gene: 2. From germline, CDR1 is SGHDT and CDR2 YYEEEE. CDR3 nucleotides: TGTGCCAGCAGCTTGGGGACAGGGGGCTCCACTGAAGCTTTCTTT. This codes for CASSLGTGGSTEAFF.

This clone showed up just once. The rearrangement links TRBV11-2 to TRBJ2-7, with 7 bases matching TRBD1. The trim removed 5 bases at V and 3 bases at J, leaving 4 bases unmatched. Per the germline V gene, CDR1 is SGHAT and CDR2 is FQNNGV. This CDR3 has 13 amino acids. For the CDR3, the DNA is TGTGCCAGCAGCCCCGGACAGGACTACGAGCAGTACTTC. Encoded protein: CASSPGQDYEQYF.

This chain links TRBV19 with TRBJ1-1, with D hard to call. Trimming stripped 3 bases from V and 1 base from J, with 6 bases between. The CDR3 extends over 13 amino acids. The germline V gene has CDR1 LNHDA and CDR2 SQIVND (reference sequence). The CDR3 here is CASSIPGNTEAFF. CDR3 in DNA: TGTGCCAGTAGTATCCCAGGGAACACTGAAGCTTTCTTT.

The gene calls are TRBV2 and TRBJ1-1, with unresolved D. The CDR3 has 14 residues. V gave up 2 bases and J gave up 5 bases, with 12 bases separating them. The germline gives CDR1 SNHLY, CDR2 FYNNEI. The CDR3 is CASSEMPGLTEAFF. The CDR3 DNA follows: TGTGCCAGCAGTGAAATGCCGGGGTTGACTGAAGCTTTCTTT.

This clone is a singleton in its sample. This chain links TRBV4-3 with TRBJ2-3; 8 nucleotides line up with TRBD1. Germline trimming cut 3 bases from V and 0 bases from J; bases unmatched to any gene: 8. From germline, CDR1 is LGHNA and CDR2 YSLEER. There are 17 residues in the CDR3. CDR3 in DNA: TGCGCCAGCAGCCAGGGGACAGGTAGGGAGAGCACAGATACGCAGTATTTT. As protein: CASSQGTGRESTDTQYF.

This sequence joins TRBV6-2 or TRBV6-3 and TRBJ1-2, with 7 positions matching TRBD1. This CDR3 region has 15 residues. Germline lookup yields CDR1 MNHEY and CDR2 SVGEGT. V dropped 4 bases and J dropped 8; count of bases not matched to a gene: 13. CDR3 loop: CASSSLLGTARGYTF. The CDR3 coding sequence is TGTGCCAGCAGTTCTCTTCTCGGGACAGCGCGCGGCTACACCTTC.

This clone came up a few times. This sequence joins TRBV15 and TRBJ2-2; D is uncertain. Germline CDR1 and CDR2: LNHNV and YYDKDF (reference sequence). This CDR3 comprises 13 residues. Trimming removed 3 bases at V and 6 bases at J, with 8 bases between. The CDR3 coding sequence is TGTGCCACCAGCAGTATAGAGTCCGGGGAGCTGTTTTTT. Translation gives CATSSIESGELFF.

The chain employs TRBV25-1 and TRBJ1-3; no firm D call. This CDR3 has 15 amino acids. Between the trimmed V and J ends, which lost 8 bases and 0 bases, there was a span of 14 bases. Germline V lookup: CDR1 MGHDK, CDR2 SYGVNS. Here the CDR3 reads CASQITGSSGNTIYF. In DNA form, the CDR3 reads TGTGCCAGCCAAATCACGGGATCCTCTGGAAACACCATATATTTT.

V gene TRBV20-1 combines with J gene TRBJ2-7; D unclear. Trimming pared 4 bases from V and 2 bases from J, leaving 6 bases between. The CDR3 is 11 amino acids. Germline V gene data show CDR1 as DFQATT and CDR2 as SNEGSKA (reference sequence). The CDR3 loop reads CSATGPYEQYF. In DNA, the CDR3 is TGCAGTGCTACCGGTCCCTACGAGCAGTACTTC.

J is TRBJ1-1 and V is TRBV7-7; D is ambiguous. The length of the CDR3 is 13 residues. V shed 4 bases and J shed 1 base, with 7 bases lying between them. Per the germline V gene, CDR1 is SSHAT and CDR2 is FNYEAQ (reference sequence). The CDR3 sequence: CASSYTENTEAFF. The CDR3, as DNA: TGTGCCAGCAGCTACACAGAGAACACTGAAGCTTTCTTT.

This chain joins TRBV25-1 and TRBJ1-2, with D possibly matching TRBD1 (5 bases). This CDR3 contains 13 residues. V was trimmed by 0 bases and J by 3 bases, leaving 5 bases between them. Germline CDR1 reads MGHDK; CDR2 reads SYGVNS. The CDR3 is CASSEYRDYGYTF. Written as DNA, the CDR3 is TGTGCCAGCAGTGAATACAGGGACTATGGCTACACCTTC.